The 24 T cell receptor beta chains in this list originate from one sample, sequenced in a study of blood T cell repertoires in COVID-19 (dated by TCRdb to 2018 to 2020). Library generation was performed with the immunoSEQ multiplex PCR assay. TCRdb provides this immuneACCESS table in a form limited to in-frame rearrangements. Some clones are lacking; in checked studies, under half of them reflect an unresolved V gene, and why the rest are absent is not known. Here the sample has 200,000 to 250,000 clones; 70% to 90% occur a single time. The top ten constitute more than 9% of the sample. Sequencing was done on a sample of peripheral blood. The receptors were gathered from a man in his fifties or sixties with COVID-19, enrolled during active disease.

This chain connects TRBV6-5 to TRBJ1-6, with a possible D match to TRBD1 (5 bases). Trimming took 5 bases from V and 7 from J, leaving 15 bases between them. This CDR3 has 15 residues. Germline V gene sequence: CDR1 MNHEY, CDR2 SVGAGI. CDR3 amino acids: CASSRQGGSNSPLHF. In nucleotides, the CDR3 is TGTGCCAGCAGTAGGCAGGGAGGGTCAAATTCACCCCTCCACTTT.

The CDR3 sequence: CASSLGRMNTEAFF. The CDR3 DNA reads TGTGCCAGCAGCTTAGGCAGAATGAACACTGAAGCTTTCTTT. The gene calls are TRBV7-2 and TRBJ1-1; the D is unclear. Germline CDR1 reads SGHTA; CDR2 reads FQGNSA. The germline V and J ends were trimmed by 1 base and 0 bases, with 6 bases remaining between them. This CDR3 has 14 residues. The full variable domain, rest sourced from reference TRBV7-2 and TRBJ1-1, is GAGVSQSPSNKVTEKGKDVELRCDPISGHTALYWYRQSLGQGLEFLIYFQGNSAPDKSGLPSDRFSAERTGGSVSTLTIQRTQQEDSAVYLCASSLGRMNTEAFFGQGTRLTVV.

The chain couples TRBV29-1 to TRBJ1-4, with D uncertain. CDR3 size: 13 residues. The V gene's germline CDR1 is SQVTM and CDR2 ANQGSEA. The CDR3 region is CGALDATNEKLFF. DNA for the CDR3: TGCGGCGCCTTAGATGCAACTAATGAAAAACTGTTTTTT.

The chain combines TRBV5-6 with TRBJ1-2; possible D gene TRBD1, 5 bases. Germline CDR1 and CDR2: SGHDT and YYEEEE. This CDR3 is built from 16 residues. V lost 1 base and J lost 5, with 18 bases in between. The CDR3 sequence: CASSLISQGRRYGYTF. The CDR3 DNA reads TGTGCCAGCAGCTTGATCTCCCAGGGAAGGCGGTATGGCTACACCTTC.

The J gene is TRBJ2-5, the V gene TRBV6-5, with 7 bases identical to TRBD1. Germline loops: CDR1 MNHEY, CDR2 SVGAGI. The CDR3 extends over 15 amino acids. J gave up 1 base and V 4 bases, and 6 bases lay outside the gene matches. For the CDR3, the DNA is TGTGCCAGCAGTTCTGACAGGGCCACCCAAGAGACCCAGTACTTC. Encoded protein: CASSSDRATQETQYF.

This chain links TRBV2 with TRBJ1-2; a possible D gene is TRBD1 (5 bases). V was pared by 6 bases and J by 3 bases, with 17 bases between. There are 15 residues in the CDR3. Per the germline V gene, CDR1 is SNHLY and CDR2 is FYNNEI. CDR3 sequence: CASREGPGSYYGYTF. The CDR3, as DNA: TGTGCCAGCAGGGAGGGACCGGGGAGCTACTATGGCTACACCTTC.

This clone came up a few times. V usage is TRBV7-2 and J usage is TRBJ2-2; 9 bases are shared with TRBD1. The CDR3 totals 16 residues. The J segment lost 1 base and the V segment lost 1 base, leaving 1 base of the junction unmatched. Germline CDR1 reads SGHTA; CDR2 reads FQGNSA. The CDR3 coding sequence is TGTGCCAGCAGCTTAGGGACAGGGGTGAACACCGGGGAGCTGTTTTTT. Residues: CASSLGTGVNTGELFF. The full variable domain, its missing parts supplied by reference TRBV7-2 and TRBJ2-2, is GAGVSQSPSNKVTEKGKDVELRCDPISGHTALYWYRQSLGQGLEFLIYFQGNSAPDKSGLPSDRFSAERTGGSVSTLTIQRTQQEDSAVYLCASSLGTGVNTGELFFGEGSRLTVL.

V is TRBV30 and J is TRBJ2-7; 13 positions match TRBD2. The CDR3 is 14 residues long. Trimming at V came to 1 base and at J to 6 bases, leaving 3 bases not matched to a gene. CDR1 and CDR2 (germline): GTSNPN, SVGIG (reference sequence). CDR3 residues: CAWSAGTSGIEQYF. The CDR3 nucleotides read TGTGCCTGGAGTGCCGGGACTAGCGGGATCGAGCAGTACTTC. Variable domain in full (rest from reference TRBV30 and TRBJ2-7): SQTIHQWPATLVQPVGSPLSLECTVEGTSNPNLYWYRQAAGRGLQLLFYSVGIGQISSEVPQNLSASRPQDRQFILSSKKLLLSDSGFYLCAWSAGTSGIEQYFGPGTRLTVT.

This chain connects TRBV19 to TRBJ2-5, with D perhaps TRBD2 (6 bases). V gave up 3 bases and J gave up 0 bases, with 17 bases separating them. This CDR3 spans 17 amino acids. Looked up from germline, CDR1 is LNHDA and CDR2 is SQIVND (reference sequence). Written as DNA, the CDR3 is TGTGCCAGTAGTATGGGGGGAAGGGGCAGGGACCAAGAGACCCAGTACTTC. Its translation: CASSMGGRGRDQETQYF.

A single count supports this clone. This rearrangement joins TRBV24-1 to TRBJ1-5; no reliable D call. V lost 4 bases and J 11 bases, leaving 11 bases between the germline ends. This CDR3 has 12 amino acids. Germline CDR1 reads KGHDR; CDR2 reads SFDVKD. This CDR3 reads CATSEVAGSQHF. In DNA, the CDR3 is TGTGCCACCAGTGAAGTAGCCGGGTCCCAGCATTTT.

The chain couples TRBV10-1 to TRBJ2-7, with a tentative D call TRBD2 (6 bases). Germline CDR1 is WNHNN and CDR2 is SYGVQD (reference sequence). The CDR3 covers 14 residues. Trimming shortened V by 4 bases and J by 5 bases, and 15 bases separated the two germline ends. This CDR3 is CASSASLAKNEQYF. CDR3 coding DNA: TGCGCCAGCAGTGCGAGTCTAGCGAAGAACGAGCAGTACTTC.

This CDR3 is CASRVRLSGNTIYF. The DNA of the CDR3 is TGTGCCAGCAGAGTGAGACTCTCTGGAAACACCATATATTTT. The gene calls are TRBV6-5 and TRBJ1-3; D gene ambiguous. With 6 bases removed from V and 0 bases from J, the gap between germline ends came to 9 bases. The germline V gene encodes CDR1 MNHEY and CDR2 SVGAGI. CDR3 length: 14 residues.

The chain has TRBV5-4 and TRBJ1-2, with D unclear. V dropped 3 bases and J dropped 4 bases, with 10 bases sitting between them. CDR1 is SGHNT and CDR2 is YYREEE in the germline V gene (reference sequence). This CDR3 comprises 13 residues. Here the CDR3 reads CASSSGYPYGYTF. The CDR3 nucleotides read TGTGCCAGCAGCTCAGGATACCCCTATGGCTACACCTTC. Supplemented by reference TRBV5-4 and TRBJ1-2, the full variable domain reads ETGVTQSPTHLIKTRGQQVTLRCSSQSGHNTVSWYQQALGQGPQFIFQYYREEENGRGNFPPRFSGLQFPNYSSELNVNALELDDSALYLCASSSGYPYGYTFGSGTRLTVV.

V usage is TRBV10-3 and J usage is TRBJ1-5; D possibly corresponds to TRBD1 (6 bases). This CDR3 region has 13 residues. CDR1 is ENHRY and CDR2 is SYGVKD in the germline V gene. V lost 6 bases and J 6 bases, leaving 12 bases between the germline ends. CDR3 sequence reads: CAIRRTDAQPQHF. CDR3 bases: TGTGCCATCAGGCGGACAGATGCTCAGCCCCAGCATTTT.

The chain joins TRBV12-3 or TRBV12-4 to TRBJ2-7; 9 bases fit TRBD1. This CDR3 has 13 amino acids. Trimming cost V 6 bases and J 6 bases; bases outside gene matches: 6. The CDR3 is CASRSGQGAEQYF. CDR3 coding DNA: TGTGCCAGCAGGTCGGGACAGGGTGCCGAGCAGTACTTC.

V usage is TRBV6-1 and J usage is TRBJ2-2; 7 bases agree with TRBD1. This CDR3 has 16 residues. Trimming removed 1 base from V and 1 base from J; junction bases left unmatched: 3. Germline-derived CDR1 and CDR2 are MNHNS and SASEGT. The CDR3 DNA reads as TGTGCCAGCAGTGAAGTAGGGACAGAGAACACCGGGGAGCTGTTTTTT. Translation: CASSEVGTENTGELFF.

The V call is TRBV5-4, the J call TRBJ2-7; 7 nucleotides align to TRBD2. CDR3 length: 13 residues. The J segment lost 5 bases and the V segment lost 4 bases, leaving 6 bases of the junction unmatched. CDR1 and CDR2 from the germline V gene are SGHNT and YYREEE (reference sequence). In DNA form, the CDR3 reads TGTGCCAGCAGCCCCCGGGGAGGGAACGAGCAGTACTTC. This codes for CASSPRGGNEQYF.

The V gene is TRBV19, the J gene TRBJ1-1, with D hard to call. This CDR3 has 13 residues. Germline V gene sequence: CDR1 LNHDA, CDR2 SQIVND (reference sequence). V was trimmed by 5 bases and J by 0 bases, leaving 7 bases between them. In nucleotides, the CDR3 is TGTGCCAGTAGTTTCAACATGAACACTGAAGCTTTCTTT. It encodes CASSFNMNTEAFF. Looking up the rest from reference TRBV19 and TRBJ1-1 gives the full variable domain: DGGITQSPKYLFRKEGQNVTLSCEQNLNHDAMYWYRQDPGQGLRLIYYSQIVNDFQKGDIAEGYSVSREKKESFPLTVTSAQKNPTAFYLCASSFNMNTEAFFGQGTRLTVV.

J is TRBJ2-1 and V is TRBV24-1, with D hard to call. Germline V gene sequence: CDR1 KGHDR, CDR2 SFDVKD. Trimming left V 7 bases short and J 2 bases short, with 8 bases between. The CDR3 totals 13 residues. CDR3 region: CATRSPAYNEQFF. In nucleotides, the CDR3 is TGTGCCACCAGGTCCCCAGCCTACAATGAGCAGTTCTTC.

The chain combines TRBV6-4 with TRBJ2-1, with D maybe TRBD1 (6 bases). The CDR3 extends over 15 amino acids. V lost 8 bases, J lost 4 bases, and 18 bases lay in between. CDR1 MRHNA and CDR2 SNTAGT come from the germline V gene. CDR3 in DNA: TGTGCCAGCGCCATTAAGGGGGACGGGTACAATGAGCAGTTCTTC. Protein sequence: CASAIKGDGYNEQFF.

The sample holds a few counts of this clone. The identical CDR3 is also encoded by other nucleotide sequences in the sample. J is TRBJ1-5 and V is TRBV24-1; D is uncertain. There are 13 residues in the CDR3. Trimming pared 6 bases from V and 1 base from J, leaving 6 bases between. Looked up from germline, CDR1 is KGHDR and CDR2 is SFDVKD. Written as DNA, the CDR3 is TGTGCCACCAGTCGAGGAAGCAATCAGCCCCAGCATTTT. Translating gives CATSRGSNQPQHF.

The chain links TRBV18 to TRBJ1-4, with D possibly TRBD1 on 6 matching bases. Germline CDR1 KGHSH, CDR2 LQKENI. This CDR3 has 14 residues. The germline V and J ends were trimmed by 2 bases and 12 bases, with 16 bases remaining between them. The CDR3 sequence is CASSPTRQVLELFF. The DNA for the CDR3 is TGTGCCAGCTCACCAACTAGACAGGTTTTGGAACTGTTTTTT.

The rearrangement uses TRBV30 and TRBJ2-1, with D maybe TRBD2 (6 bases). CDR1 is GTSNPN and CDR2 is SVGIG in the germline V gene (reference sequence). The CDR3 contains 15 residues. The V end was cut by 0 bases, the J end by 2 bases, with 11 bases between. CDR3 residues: CAWSVGGETYNEQFF. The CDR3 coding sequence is TGTGCCTGGAGTGTGGGCGGGGAGACCTACAATGAGCAGTTCTTC.

The CDR3 protein is CASSFLGGEQYF. In DNA, the CDR3 is TGTGCCAGCAGTTTTTTGGGGGGCGAGCAGTACTTC. The genes are TRBV27 and TRBJ2-7; TRBD2 is a possible D gene (6 bases). CDR1 and CDR2 from the germline V gene are MNHEY and SMNVEV (reference sequence). Between the trimmed V and J ends, which lost 3 bases and 6 bases, there was a span of 9 bases. This CDR3 contains 12 residues.